This T cell receptor beta chain derives from a study of shared clonotypes between healthy human individuals. Assay: immunoSEQ multiplex PCR; the TCRdb copy retains only in-frame clones and omits some. There are roughly 500,000 clones in the sample; roughly 95% occur only once, and approximately 0.067% lies in the top ten. As concerns this clone: Distinct nucleotide sequences in the sample also encode this CDR3.

There are 15 residues in the CDR3. In germline, CDR1 is SGHTA, CDR2 FQGNSA. The V and J ends lost 1 base and 3 bases respectively, with 7 bases between them. The source material was naive CD4+ T cells sorted from blood. The subset was: CD45RA+ positively selected. This TCR derives from a woman aged 25 to 39 in good health. J is TRBJ2-6 and V is TRBV7-2; D is uncertain. CDR3 nucleotides: TGTGCCAGCAGCTTAGGGGGAAGTGGGGCCAACGTCCTGACTTTC. Translation: CASSLGGSGANVLTF.